These T cell receptor beta chains were read from a single sample in a study of Graves' ophthalmopathy and Graves' hyperthyroidism. TCRdb passed the multiplex PCR reads through MiXCR, listing each CDR3 protein once. The repertoire holds over a million distinct CDR3 sequences, with about two fifths as singletons. Material for sequencing was peripheral blood or thyroid tissue (not recorded which). These receptors came from an adult man with Graves' hyperthyroidism. Both conserved end residues are part of each CDR3. The order of the fields is clone size, J gene, V gene, D gene, CDR3 protein, CDR3 DNA. The D gene is left open where the match is weak. Expanded clones get a size class; other rows say once, few or many, or leave the size out.

many	TRBJ2-5	TRBV10-3	TRBD1	CAISAGQVQETQYF	TGTGCCATCAGTGCCGGACAGGTACAAGAGACCCAGTACTTC
.	TRBJ1-2	TRBV15	TRBD1	CATSSYGQGLGYTF	TGTGCCACCAGCAGTTACGGACAGGGGCTTGGCTACACCTTC
once	TRBJ2-7	TRBV29-1	TRBD1	CSARQGSASYEQYF	TGCAGTGCTAGACAGGGTAGCGCATCTTACGAGCAGTACTTC
many	TRBJ1-3	TRBV10-3	.	CAISESLTDGNTIYF	TGTGCCATCAGTGAGTCGTTGACAGATGGAAACACCATATATTTT
.	TRBJ2-7	TRBV20-1	.	CSARTWPKHSYEQYF	TGCAGTGCTAGAACCTGGCCCAAACACTCCTACGAGCAGTACTTC
.	TRBJ1-2	TRBV7-2	TRBD1	CASSSLTGGAGYTF	TGTGCCAGCAGCTCTCTAACAGGGGGCGCGGGCTACACCTTC
few	TRBJ1-1	TRBV12-3/TRBV12-4	.	CASSRAMRTEAFF	TGTGCCAGCAGCAGAGCGATGAGAACTGAAGCTTTCTTT
.	TRBJ2-1	TRBV7-9	.	CASSIDRILNNEQFF	TGTGCCAGCAGCATCGACAGGATACTAAACAATGAGCAGTTCTTC
once	TRBJ2-7	TRBV29-1	TRBD2	CSGRFGTSGRKEQYF	TGCAGCGGAAGATTCGGGACTAGCGGGAGGAAAGAGCAGTACTTC
.	TRBJ1-3	TRBV29-1	.	CSVRWAPGNTIYF	TGCAGCGTCCGGTGGGCGCCTGGAAACACCATATATTTT
many	TRBJ2-7	TRBV29-1	.	CSVEVGAAYEQYF	TGCAGCGTTGAAGTCGGGGCCGCCTACGAGCAGTACTTC
.	TRBJ2-7	TRBV6-1	TRBD1	CASGKPTGGFYEQYF	TGTGCCAGCGGGAAACCGACAGGGGGCTTCTACGAGCAGTACTTC
.	TRBJ2-7	TRBV15	.	CATSRPNTGLGNQPQQYF	TGTGCCACCAGCAGACCGAATACAGGTCTCGGCAATCAGCCCCAGCAGTACTTC
many	TRBJ2-7	TRBV29-1	.	CSVTISYEQYF	TGCAGCGTTACGATTTCCTACGAGCAGTACTTC
few	TRBJ1-1	TRBV9	.	CASSPPGLGTEAFF	TGTGCCAGCAGCCCCCCAGGGTTGGGGACTGAAGCTTTCTTT
.	TRBJ2-7	TRBV7-8	.	CASSFYGSSSYEQHF	TGTGCCAGCAGCTTTTACGGTAGTAGCTCCTACGAGCAGCACTTC
.	TRBJ2-2	TRBV7-2	.	CASSLAVSGFTSGELFF	TGTGCCAGCAGCTTAGCGGTCTCTGGGTTCACGTCGGGGGAGCTGTTTTTT
once	TRBJ2-3	TRBV11-2	TRBD2	CASSLGGGGADTQYF	TGTGCCAGCAGCTTAGGTGGCGGGGGGGCAGATACGCAGTATTTT
few	TRBJ1-2	TRBV7-9	.	CASSLGTERNGYTF	TGTGCCAGCTCACTCGGGACGGAGCGTAATGGCTACACCTTC
many	TRBJ2-7	TRBV10-1	TRBD1	CASSPPAVENRGNYEQYF	TGCGCCAGCAGTCCCCCTGCGGTAGAAAACAGGGGGAACTACGAGCAGTACTTC
many	TRBJ1-1	TRBV11-2	.	CANSLDGTRMNTEAFF	TGTGCCAACAGCTTAGACGGGACAAGAATGAACACTGAAGCTTTCTTT